The 10 T cell receptor beta chains below all came from one sample that was sequenced in a study of T cells in localized non-small cell lung cancer. TCRdb's table, derived via immunoSEQ multiplex PCR, lists solely in-frame clones and lacks some. This sample has 130,000 or so clones, with 89% found just once. This specimen consisted of peripheral blood, obtained before any cancer treatment. The receptors shown here come from a female donor older than 55 with stage I lung adenocarcinoma.

The chain combines TRBV2 with TRBJ1-3; 7 nucleotides match TRBD1. Germline V gene lookup returns CDR1 SNHLY and CDR2 FYNNEI. The CDR3 runs to 15 residues. The V gene end was trimmed by 6 bases and the J gene end by 6 bases; junction bases not matched to a gene: 11. The CDR3 is CASRRGTVPQNTIYF. Written as DNA, the CDR3 is TGTGCCAGCAGGAGGGGGACAGTTCCTCAAAACACCATATATTTT.

The J gene is TRBJ2-2, the V gene TRBV6-1; D possibly corresponds to TRBD1 (6 bases). The CDR3 spans 15 residues. Germline-derived CDR1 and CDR2 are MNHNS and SASEGT. Trimming removed 0 bases from V and 6 bases from J, with 11 bases in between. The CDR3 region has the DNA TGTGCCAGCAGTGAAGCGGGGGCAGGGGCCGGGGAGCTGTTTTTT. It codes for CASSEAGAGAGELFF.

V is TRBV29-1 and J is TRBJ2-7, with D perhaps TRBD1 or TRBD2 (5 bases each). Trimming pared 3 bases from V and 6 bases from J, leaving 15 bases between. The CDR3 is made up of 13 amino acids. Germline loops: CDR1 SQVTM, CDR2 ANQGSEA. This chain's CDR3 is CSVDVRVQGEQYF. CDR3 nucleotide sequence: TGCAGCGTTGATGTGAGGGTTCAGGGCGAGCAGTACTTC.

The J gene is TRBJ2-1, the V gene TRBV6-5, with D uncertain. The CDR3 is made up of 13 amino acids. With 2 bases removed from V and 12 bases from J, the gap between germline ends came to 14 bases. The germline CDR1 and CDR2 sequences are MNHEY and SVGAGI. The CDR3 region has the DNA TGTGCCAGCAGTTACGGGATATACCGTCCGCAGTTCTTC. This sequence encodes CASSYGIYRPQFF.

V gene TRBV2 combines with J gene TRBJ2-7, with TRBD1 matching 12 bases. This CDR3 is 15 amino acids long. The V gene's germline CDR1 is SNHLY and CDR2 FYNNEI. The V gene end was trimmed by 6 bases and the J gene end by 7 bases; junction bases not matched to a gene: 10. CDR3 bases: TGTGCCAGCAGAGGACCGGGACAGGGGGCGAAGGAGCAGTACTTC. It translates to CASRGPGQGAKEQYF.

This clone was seen once. CDR3 sequence reads: CSVGRVGGYTF. The CDR3 nucleotides are TGCAGCGTTGGCCGGGTAGGTGGCTACACCTTC. The chain employs TRBV29-1 and TRBJ1-2; D is unresolved. The V gene's germline CDR1 is SQVTM and CDR2 ANQGSEA. The CDR3 is 11 residues long. Trimming left V 4 bases short and J 7 bases short, with 10 bases between.

V gene TRBV6-1 combines with J gene TRBJ1-3; no firm D call. This CDR3 region has 14 residues. The germline V gene encodes CDR1 MNHNS and CDR2 SASEGT. The V end lost 6 bases, the J end lost 2 bases, and 11 bases lay between the germline ends. CDR3 in DNA: TGTGCCAGCAGGTCTAGAAGCCCTGGAAACACCATATATTTT. Protein product: CASRSRSPGNTIYF.

The gene calls are TRBV15 and TRBJ2-1, with D tentatively TRBD1 or TRBD2 (5 bases each). The CDR3 covers 16 residues. V lost 5 bases and J lost 8, with 22 bases in between. Germline assignment: CDR1 LNHNV and CDR2 YYDKDF (reference sequence). The CDR3 spells CATSSGASGPQDEQFF. Here the CDR3 DNA reads TGTGCCACCAGCTCCGGGGCCAGCGGACCTCAGGATGAGCAGTTCTTC. Variable domain in full (rest from reference TRBV15 and TRBJ2-1): DAMVIQNPRYQVTQFGKPVTLSCSQTLNHNVMYWYQQKSSQAPKLLFHYYDKDFNNEADTPDNFQSRRPNTSFCFLDIRSPGLGDTAMYLCATSSGASGPQDEQFFGPGTRLTVL.

This chain links TRBV5-5 with TRBJ1-2; tentative D call: TRBD1 (5 bases). V was pared by 7 bases and J by 2 bases, with 12 bases between. Germline-derived CDR1 and CDR2 are SGHKS and YYEKEE (reference sequence). The CDR3 runs to 13 residues. The CDR3 nucleotides are TGTGCCAGCGGCCGGGACTCGAACTATGGCTACACCTTC. The encoded protein is CASGRDSNYGYTF.

J is TRBJ1-2 and V is TRBV6-5; D is possibly TRBD1 (6 bases). CDR1 is MNHEY and CDR2 is SVGAGI in the germline V gene. Trimming shortened V by 2 bases and J by 4 bases, and 11 bases separated the two germline ends. The CDR3 spans 14 residues. CDR3 sequence reads: CASSYQGISYGYTF. DNA of the CDR3: TGTGCCAGCAGTTACCAGGGGATTTCCTATGGCTACACCTTC.